The 14 T cell receptor beta chains given below trace back to one sample, sequenced in a study of T cells in localized non-small cell lung cancer. Clones were read by immunoSEQ multiplex PCR, and TCRdb kept only the in-frame ones, dropping some. This table holds some 34,000 clones, around 80% found once. Sample: peripheral blood, taken before any cancer treatment. All receptors derive from a male donor older than 55 with stage III squamous cell lung carcinoma.

This clone showed up just once. The rearrangement links TRBV2 to TRBJ2-4, with D unclear. CDR1 and CDR2 (germline): SNHLY, FYNNEI. The CDR3 runs to 16 residues. Trimming cost V 1 base and J 0 bases, with 10 bases left between them. The CDR3 bases are TGTGCCAGCAGTGAAGTAGGGATTCTAGCCAAAAACATTCAGTACTTC. Its protein is CASSEVGILAKNIQYF. Variable domain in full (rest from reference TRBV2 and TRBJ2-4): EPEVTQTPSHQVTQMGQEVILRCVPISNHLYFYWYRQILGQKVEFLVSFYNNEISEKSEIFDDQFSVERPDGSNFTLKIRSTKLEDSAMYFCASSEVGILAKNIQYFGAGTRLSVL.

The V and J genes are TRBV29-1 and TRBJ1-1, with 7 bases aligning to TRBD1. Germline CDR1 SQVTM, CDR2 ANQGSEA. The CDR3 consists of 12 residues. V was clipped by 7 bases and J by 6 bases; unmatched bases: 8. CDR3 residues: CSADRDGPEAFF. Here the CDR3 DNA reads TGCAGCGCCGACAGGGACGGCCCTGAAGCTTTCTTT.

This clone showed up just a few times. J is TRBJ2-3 and V is TRBV28; 11 nucleotides match TRBD2. Trimming at V came to 2 bases and at J to 0 bases, leaving 7 bases not matched to a gene. There are 18 residues in the CDR3. The germline gives CDR1 MDHEN, CDR2 SYDVKM. The CDR3 spells CASSLGDRLAGSTDTQYF. CDR3 nucleotides: TGTGCCAGCAGTTTAGGGGACAGACTAGCGGGAAGCACAGATACGCAGTATTTT.

V and J are TRBV2 and TRBJ2-6; D is ambiguous. Per germline, CDR1 SNHLY and CDR2 FYNNEI. This CDR3 comprises 15 residues. Trimming pared 3 bases from V and 1 base from J, leaving 7 bases between. The CDR3 spells CASSERQSGANVLTF. CDR3 coding DNA: TGTGCCAGCAGTGAGAGGCAATCTGGGGCCAACGTCCTGACTTTC.

The chain carries TRBV6-5 and TRBJ1-4; 9 nucleotides align to TRBD1. Germline V gene sequence: CDR1 MNHEY, CDR2 SVGAGI. The ends lost 6 bases at V and 6 bases at J; junction bases unmatched: 8. The CDR3 runs 15 residues. CDR3: CASRLTGTGHEKLFF. For the CDR3, the DNA is TGTGCCAGCAGACTGACGGGGACAGGGCATGAAAAACTGTTTTTT.

The V gene is TRBV27, the J gene TRBJ2-2, with 8 bases aligning to TRBD2. Germline CDR1 and CDR2: MNHEY and SMNVEV (reference sequence). The CDR3 spans 17 residues. Germline trimming cut 4 bases from V and 3 bases from J; bases unmatched to any gene: 10. This chain's CDR3 is CASSSISGRVDTGELFF. CDR3 nucleotide sequence: TGTGCCAGCAGTTCAATCAGCGGGAGAGTCGACACCGGGGAGCTGTTTTTT.

The CDR3 DNA reads as TGTGCCAGCAGCAAACCAGGGGTAACTGAAGCTTTCTTT. Protein: CASSKPGVTEAFF. V is TRBV7-9 and J is TRBJ1-1, with a tentative D call TRBD1 (6 bases). Germline CDR1 reads SEHNR; CDR2 reads FQNEAQ (reference sequence). V dropped 5 bases and J dropped 5 bases, with 12 bases sitting between them. This CDR3 comprises 13 residues.

The rearrangement links TRBV29-1 to TRBJ1-1; maybe TRBD1 (6 bases). Germline V gene sequence: CDR1 SQVTM, CDR2 ANQGSEA. Trimming stripped 3 bases from V and 10 bases from J, with 15 bases between. The CDR3 runs to 12 residues. CDR3 residues: CSVDDFPGAAFF. In nucleotides, the CDR3 is TGCAGCGTTGACGACTTCCCGGGGGCAGCTTTCTTT.

This chain links TRBV19 with TRBJ2-1; 11 bases are shared with TRBD1. The CDR3 is 17 amino acids. J lost 2 bases, V lost 6 bases, and 9 bases had no gene match. CDR1 and CDR2 (germline): LNHDA, SQIVND (reference sequence). The CDR3 protein is CASSPGGQGVTYNEQFF. CDR3 in DNA: TGTGCCAGTAGCCCAGGGGGACAGGGGGTTACCTACAATGAGCAGTTCTTC.

The chain recombines TRBV30 with TRBJ1-2; TRBD1 matches at 7 bases. This CDR3 has 12 amino acids. Looked up from germline, CDR1 is GTSNPN and CDR2 is SVGIG (reference sequence). The ends lost 5 bases at V and 4 bases at J; junction bases unmatched: 4. The CDR3 coding sequence is TGTGCCTGGCGGGACAGCCTCTATGGCTACACCTTC. This encodes CAWRDSLYGYTF.

In this sample, this clone turned up a few times. The V call is TRBV7-8, the J call TRBJ2-3; TRBD2 agrees at 11 bases. The CDR3 spans 18 residues. From germline, CDR1 is SGHVS and CDR2 FQNEAQ. V was pared by 3 bases and J by 7 bases, with 15 bases of the junction left unmatched. The chain's CDR3 is CASSFRGLAGPTGYTQYF. The CDR3 DNA follows: TGTGCCAGCAGCTTCAGAGGACTAGCGGGCCCGACCGGGTATACGCAGTATTTT.

The chain employs TRBV5-1 and TRBJ2-2; tentatively, D is TRBD1 or TRBD2 (5 bases each). V was cut by 0 bases and J by 4 bases, with 7 bases left in between. This CDR3 region has 14 residues. In germline, CDR1 is SGHRS, CDR2 YFSETQ. DNA for the CDR3: TGCGCCAGCAGCTTGGTTGGGACCACCGGGGAGCTGTTTTTT. Translated, it gives CASSLVGTTGELFF.

This rearrangement joins TRBV27 to TRBJ1-6, with D unclear. CDR3 length: 13 amino acids. CDR1 and CDR2 from the germline V gene are MNHEY and SMNVEV (reference sequence). V lost 0 bases and J lost 11, with 8 bases in between. CDR3 loop: CASSLSVSAPLHF. The CDR3 DNA sequence: TGTGCCAGCAGTTTATCCGTTTCCGCACCCCTCCACTTT.

This chain joins TRBV7-3 and TRBJ2-3; D is uncertain. The V gene's germline CDR1 is SGHTA and CDR2 FQGTGA. Trimming removed 2 bases from V and 3 bases from J, with 12 bases in between. The CDR3 extends over 15 amino acids. In DNA form, the CDR3 reads TGTGCCAGCAGCTTAGGAGACTCAGGAACAGATACGCAGTATTTT. This encodes CASSLGDSGTDTQYF. The variable domain in full, with the rest retrieved from reference TRBV7-3 and TRBJ2-3, is GAGVSQTPSNKVTEKGKYVELRCDPISGHTALYWYRQSLGQGPEFLIYFQGTGAADDSGLPNDRFFAVRPEGSVSTLKIQRTERGDSAVYLCASSLGDSGTDTQYFGPGTRLTVL.